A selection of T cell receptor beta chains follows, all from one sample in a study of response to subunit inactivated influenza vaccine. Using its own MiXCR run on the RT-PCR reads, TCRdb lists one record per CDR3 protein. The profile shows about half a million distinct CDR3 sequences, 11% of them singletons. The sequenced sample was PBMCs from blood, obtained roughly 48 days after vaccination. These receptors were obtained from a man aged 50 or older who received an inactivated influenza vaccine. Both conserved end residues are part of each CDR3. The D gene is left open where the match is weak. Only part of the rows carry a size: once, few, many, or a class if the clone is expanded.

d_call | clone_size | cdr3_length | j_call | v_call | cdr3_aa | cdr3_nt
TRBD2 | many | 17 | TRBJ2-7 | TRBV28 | CASSHPRLAGESNEQYF | TGTGCCAGCAGTCATCCTCGGCTAGCGGGAGAGTCCAACGAGCAGTACTTC
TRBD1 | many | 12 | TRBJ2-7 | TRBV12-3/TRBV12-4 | CASRDRTYEQYF | TGTGCCAGCCGGGACAGAACCTACGAGCAGTACTTC
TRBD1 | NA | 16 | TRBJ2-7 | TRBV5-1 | CASSLMTGQVSYEQYF | TGCGCCAGCAGCTTGATGACGGGACAGGTCTCCTACGAGCAGTACTTC
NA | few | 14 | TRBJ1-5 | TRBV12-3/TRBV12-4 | CATSRGQSNQPQHF | TGTGCCACCTCGCGGGGACAAAGCAATCAGCCCCAGCATTTT
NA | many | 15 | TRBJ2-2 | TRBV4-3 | CASSQVDGNTGELFF | TGCGCCAGCAGCCAAGTGGACGGGAACACCGGGGAGCTGTTTTTT
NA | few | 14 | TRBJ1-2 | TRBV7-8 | CASSLHRVDYGYTF | TGTGCCAGCAGCTTACACAGGGTGGACTATGGCTACACCTTC
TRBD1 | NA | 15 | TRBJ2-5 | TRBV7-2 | CASSFGDRGQETQYF | TGTGCCAGCAGCTTCGGGGACAGGGGACAAGAGACCCAGTACTTC
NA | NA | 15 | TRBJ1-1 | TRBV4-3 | CASSQDREKRAEAFF | TGCGCCAGCAGCCAAGACAGGGAAAAGCGGGCAGAAGCTTTCTTT
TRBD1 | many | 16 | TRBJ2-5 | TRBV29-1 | CSVEEADRGPQETQYF | TGCAGCGTTGAAGAAGCTGACAGGGGGCCCCAAGAGACCCAGTACTTC
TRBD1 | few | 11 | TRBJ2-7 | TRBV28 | CASSYGTGWYF | TGTGCCAGCAGCTACGGGACAGGGTGGTACTTC
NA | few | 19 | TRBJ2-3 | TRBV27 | CASSFRSWVGLRGTDTQYF | TGTGCCAGCAGTTTTCGAAGCTGGGTTGGCTTGAGGGGCACAGATACGCAGTATTTT
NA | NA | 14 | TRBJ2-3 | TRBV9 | CASSVDPDRHTQYF | TGTGCCAGCAGCGTAGACCCAGATAGACATACGCAGTATTTT
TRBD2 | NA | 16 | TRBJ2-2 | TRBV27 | CASSQLAGRNTGELFF | TGTGCCAGCAGTCAACTAGCGGGCCGGAACACCGGGGAGCTGTTTTTT